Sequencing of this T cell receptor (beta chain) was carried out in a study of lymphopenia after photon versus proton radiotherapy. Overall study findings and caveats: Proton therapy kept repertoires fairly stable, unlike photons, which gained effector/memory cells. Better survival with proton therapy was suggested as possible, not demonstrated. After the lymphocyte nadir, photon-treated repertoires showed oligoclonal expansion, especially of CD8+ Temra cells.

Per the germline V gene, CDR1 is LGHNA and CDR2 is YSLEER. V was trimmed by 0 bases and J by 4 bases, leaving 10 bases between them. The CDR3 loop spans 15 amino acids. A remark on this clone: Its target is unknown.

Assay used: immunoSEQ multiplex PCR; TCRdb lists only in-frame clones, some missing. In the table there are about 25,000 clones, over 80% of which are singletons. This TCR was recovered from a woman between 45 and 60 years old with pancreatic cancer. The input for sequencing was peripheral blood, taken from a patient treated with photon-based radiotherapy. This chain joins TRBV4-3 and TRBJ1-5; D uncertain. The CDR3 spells CASSQDLGRNQPQHF. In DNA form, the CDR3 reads TGCGCCAGCAGCCAAGATCTAGGGAGAAATCAGCCCCAGCATTTT.